The 10 T cell receptor beta chains presented below share a single source sample, sequenced in a study of blood T cell repertoires in COVID-19. The data were produced by immunoSEQ multiplex PCR, yet TCRdb's version contains in-frame clones alone and is incomplete. The sample consists of under 140,000 clones, 60% to 80% of them appearing once. Sequences were obtained from peripheral blood. These receptors all come from a woman of 80 years or more with active or convalescent COVID-19.

This chain links TRBV5-1 with TRBJ2-7; 14 nucleotides match TRBD2. This CDR3 has 17 residues. Germline CDR1 SGHRS, CDR2 YFSETQ. V lost 2 bases, J lost 5 bases, and 9 bases stayed unmatched. CDR3 amino acids: CASSFGGLAGEGNEQYF. The CDR3 bases are TGCGCCAGCAGCTTCGGGGGACTAGCGGGAGAGGGGAACGAGCAGTACTTC.

A single count supports this clone. The gene calls are TRBV5-1 and TRBJ1-1; maybe TRBD1 (5 bases). CDR3 length: 13 residues. Per the germline V gene, CDR1 is SGHRS and CDR2 is YFSETQ. V lost 6 bases and J lost 1, with 10 bases in between. CDR3 loop: CASTLQGNTEAFF. The DNA of the CDR3 is TGCGCCAGCACCCTGCAGGGGAACACTGAAGCTTTCTTT. Drawing the rest from reference TRBV5-1 and TRBJ1-1, the complete variable domain is KAGVTQTPRYLIKTRGQQVTLSCSPISGHRSVSWYQQTPGQGLQFLFEYFSETQRNKGNFPGRFSGRQFSNSRSEMNVSTLELGDSALYLCASTLQGNTEAFFGQGTRLTVV.

CDR3 nucleotides: TGTGCCAGTAGAGTGGGACTAGGTAACACCGGGGAGCTGTTTTTT. Protein sequence: CASRVGLGNTGELFF. The chain combines TRBV19 with TRBJ2-2, with TRBD2 identical over 8 bases. V lost 6 bases and J lost 2; bases outside the gene matches: 5. This CDR3 is built from 15 residues. Germline CDR1 reads LNHDA; CDR2 reads SQIVND (reference sequence).

V is TRBV29-1 and J is TRBJ2-3; 8 bases fit TRBD2. The CDR3 sequence is 15 residues long. The germline gives CDR1 SQVTM, CDR2 ANQGSEA. V shed 3 bases, J shed 5 bases, and the junction held 10 bases outside the gene matches. The CDR3 reads CSVELSREVLDTQYF. In nucleotides, the CDR3 is TGCAGCGTTGAGTTGTCGCGGGAGGTCCTAGATACGCAGTATTTT.

CDR3 sequence (DNA): TGCGCCAGCAGCTTGACCCCTAAAAATGAGCAGTTCTTC. Protein product: CASSLTPKNEQFF. The V call is TRBV5-1, the J call TRBJ2-1, with unresolved D. The CDR3 is 13 residues long. V dropped 1 base and J dropped 7 bases, with 9 bases sitting between them. Looked up from germline, CDR1 is SGHRS and CDR2 is YFSETQ.

The chain combines TRBV18 with TRBJ1-1, with 7 positions matching TRBD1. From germline, CDR1 is KGHSH and CDR2 LQKENI. The CDR3 is 15 residues long. V was clipped by 4 bases and J by 1 base; unmatched bases: 6. The DNA for the CDR3 is TGTGCCAGCTCACTGATACAGGGGACGAACACTGAAGCTTTCTTT. This translates into CASSLIQGTNTEAFF.

This chain connects TRBV5-1 to TRBJ2-7, with TRBD1 as a possible D gene (6 bases). In germline, CDR1 is SGHRS, CDR2 YFSETQ. V shed 4 bases and J shed 6 bases, with 11 bases lying between them. CDR3 length: 12 amino acids. This CDR3 is CASSIRDTEQYF. The CDR3 coding sequence is TGCGCCAGCAGCATCCGGGACACCGAGCAGTACTTC. The full variable domain, completed using reference TRBV5-1 and TRBJ2-7, is KAGVTQTPRYLIKTRGQQVTLSCSPISGHRSVSWYQQTPGQGLQFLFEYFSETQRNKGNFPGRFSGRQFSNSRSEMNVSTLELGDSALYLCASSIRDTEQYFGPGTRLTVT.

This clone was observed once. The rearrangement links TRBV19 to TRBJ1-5; possibly TRBD1 for D (5 bases). V was cut by 6 bases and J by 0 bases, with 12 bases left in between. CDR3 length: 15 residues. Germline loops: CDR1 LNHDA, CDR2 SQIVND (reference sequence). The CDR3 nucleotides read TGTGCCAGTAGCCCCTGGGGGGTTAGCAATCAGCCCCAGCATTTT. Translation gives CASSPWGVSNQPQHF.

CDR3 in amino acids: CASSVAPSTYEQYF. The CDR3 coding sequence is TGTGCCAGCAGCGTAGCTCCCAGTACCTACGAGCAGTACTTC. V and J are TRBV9 and TRBJ2-7; D call uncertain. V was shortened by 0 bases and J by 2 bases, with 9 bases between the two germline ends. In germline, CDR1 is SGDLS, CDR2 YYNGEE. This CDR3 spans 14 amino acids.

The CDR3 DNA reads as TGTGCCACCAGCAGAGGTTGGGGCCCCGCTCAATACGAGCAGTACTTC. Translated, it gives CATSRGWGPAQYEQYF. The rearrangement uses TRBV15 and TRBJ2-7, with a tentative D call TRBD1 (5 bases). Trimming cost V 1 base and J 4 bases, with 17 bases left between them. The CDR3 covers 16 residues. Germline V gene data show CDR1 as LNHNV and CDR2 as YYDKDF (reference sequence).